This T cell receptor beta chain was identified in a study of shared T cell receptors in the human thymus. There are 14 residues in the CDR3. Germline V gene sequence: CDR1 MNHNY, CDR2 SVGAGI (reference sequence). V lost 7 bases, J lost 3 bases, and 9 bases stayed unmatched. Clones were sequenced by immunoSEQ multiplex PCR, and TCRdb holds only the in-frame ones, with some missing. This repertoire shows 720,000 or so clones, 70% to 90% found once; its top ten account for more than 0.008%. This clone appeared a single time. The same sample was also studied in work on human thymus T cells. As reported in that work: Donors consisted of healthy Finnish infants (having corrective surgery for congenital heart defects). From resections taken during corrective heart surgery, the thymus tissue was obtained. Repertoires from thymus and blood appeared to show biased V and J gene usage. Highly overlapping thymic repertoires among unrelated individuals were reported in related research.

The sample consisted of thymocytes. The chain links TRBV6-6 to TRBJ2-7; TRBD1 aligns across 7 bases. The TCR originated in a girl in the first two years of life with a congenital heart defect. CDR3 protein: CASTRQGSGYEQYF. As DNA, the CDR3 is TGTGCCAGCACCCGACAGGGATCCGGCTACGAGCAGTACTTC.